This TCR beta chain is from a study of blood T cell repertoires in COVID-19. About the study: Italy, Spain and the United States were the sources of the convalescent and acute COVID-19 samples. Sample material is recorded as cDNA or gDNA derived from T cells, B-cell-depleted T cells, or PBMCs.

The method was immunoSEQ multiplex PCR; TCRdb's version includes in-frame clones alone and lacks a portion of them. The repertoire holds hundreds of thousands of clones, over 80% seen once, with more than 1.3% in the top ten. Trimming cost V 3 bases and J 3 bases, with 8 bases left between them. CDR3 size: 12 residues. CDR1 is DFQATT and CDR2 is SNEGSKA in the germline V gene (reference sequence). The chain recombines TRBV20-1 with TRBJ1-2, with D unresolved. Sequencing input: peripheral blood. The TCR originated in a woman between 40 and 50 years old who had recovered from COVID-19. This CDR3 reads CSASRLDYGYTF. The CDR3 nucleotides read TGCAGTGCTAGTCGACTTGACTATGGCTACACCTTC.